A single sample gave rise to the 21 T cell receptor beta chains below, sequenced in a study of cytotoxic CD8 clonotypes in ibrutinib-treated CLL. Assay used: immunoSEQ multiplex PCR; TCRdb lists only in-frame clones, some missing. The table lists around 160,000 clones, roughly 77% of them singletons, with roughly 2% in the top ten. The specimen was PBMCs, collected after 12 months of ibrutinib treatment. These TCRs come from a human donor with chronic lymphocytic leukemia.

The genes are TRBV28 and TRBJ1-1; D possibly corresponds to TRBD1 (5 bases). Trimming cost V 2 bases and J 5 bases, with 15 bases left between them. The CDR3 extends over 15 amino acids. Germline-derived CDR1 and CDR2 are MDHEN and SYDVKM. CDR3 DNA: TGTGCCAGCAGTTTAGGGGGGGAAGGGGAGACTGAAGCTTTCTTT. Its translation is CASSLGGEGETEAFF.

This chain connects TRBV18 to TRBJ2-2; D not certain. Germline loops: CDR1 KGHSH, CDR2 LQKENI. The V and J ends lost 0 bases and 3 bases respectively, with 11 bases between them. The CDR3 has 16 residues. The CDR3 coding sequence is TGTGCCAGCTCACCACCTGACACCCGGGACACCGGGGAGCTGTTTTTT. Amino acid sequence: CASSPPDTRDTGELFF.

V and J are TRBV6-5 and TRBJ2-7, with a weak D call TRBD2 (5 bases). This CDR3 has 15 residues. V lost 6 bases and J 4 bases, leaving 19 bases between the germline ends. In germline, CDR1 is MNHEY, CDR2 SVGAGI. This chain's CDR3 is CASRPPGRVGYEQYF. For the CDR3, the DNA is TGTGCCAGCAGACCCCCGGGGAGAGTTGGTTACGAGCAGTACTTC.

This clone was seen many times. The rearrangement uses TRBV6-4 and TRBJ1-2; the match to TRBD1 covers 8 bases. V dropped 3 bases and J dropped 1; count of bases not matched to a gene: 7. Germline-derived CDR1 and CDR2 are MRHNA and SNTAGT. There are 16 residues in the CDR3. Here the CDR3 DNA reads TGTGCCAGCAGTGAAAGGGACAGGTTAAGTAACTATGGCTACACCTTC. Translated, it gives CASSERDRLSNYGYTF.

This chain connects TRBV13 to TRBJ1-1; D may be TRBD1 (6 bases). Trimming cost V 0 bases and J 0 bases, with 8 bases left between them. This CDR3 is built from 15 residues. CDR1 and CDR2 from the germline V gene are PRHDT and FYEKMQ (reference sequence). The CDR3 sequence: CASSLGTGMNTEAFF. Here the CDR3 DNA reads TGTGCCAGCAGCTTAGGAACAGGGATGAACACTGAAGCTTTCTTT.

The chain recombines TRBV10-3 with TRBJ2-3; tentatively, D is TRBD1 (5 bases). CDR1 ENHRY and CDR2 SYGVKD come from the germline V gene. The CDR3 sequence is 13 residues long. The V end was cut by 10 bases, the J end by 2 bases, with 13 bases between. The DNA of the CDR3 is TGTGCCACAGAACAGGCGGACACAGATACGCAGTATTTT. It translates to CATEQADTDTQYF.

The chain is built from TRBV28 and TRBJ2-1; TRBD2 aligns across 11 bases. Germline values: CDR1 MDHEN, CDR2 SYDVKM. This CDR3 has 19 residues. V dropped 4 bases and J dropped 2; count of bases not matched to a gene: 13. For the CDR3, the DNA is TGTGCCAGCAGTTCAATCCCCCCGCATAGCGGGGGGGCCTACAATGAGCAGTTCTTC. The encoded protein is CASSSIPPHSGGAYNEQFF.

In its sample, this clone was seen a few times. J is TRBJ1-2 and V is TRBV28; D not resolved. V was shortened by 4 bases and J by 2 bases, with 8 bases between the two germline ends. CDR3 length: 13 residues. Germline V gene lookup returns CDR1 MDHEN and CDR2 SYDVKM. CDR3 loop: CASSSLENYGYTF. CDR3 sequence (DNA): TGTGCCAGCAGTTCACTAGAGAACTATGGCTACACCTTC.

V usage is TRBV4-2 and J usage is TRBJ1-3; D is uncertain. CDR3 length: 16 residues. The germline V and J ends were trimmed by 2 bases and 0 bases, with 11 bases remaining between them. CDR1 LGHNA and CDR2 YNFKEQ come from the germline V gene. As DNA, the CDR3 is TGTGCCAGCAGCCAATTTCATAGGGTCTCTGGAAACACCATATATTTT. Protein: CASSQFHRVSGNTIYF.

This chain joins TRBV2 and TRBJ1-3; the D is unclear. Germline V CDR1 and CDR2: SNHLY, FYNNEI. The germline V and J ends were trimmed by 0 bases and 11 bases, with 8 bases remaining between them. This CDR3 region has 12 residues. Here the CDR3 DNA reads TGTGCCAGCAGTGAAGCGGGCCTACCCATATATTTT. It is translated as CASSEAGLPIYF.

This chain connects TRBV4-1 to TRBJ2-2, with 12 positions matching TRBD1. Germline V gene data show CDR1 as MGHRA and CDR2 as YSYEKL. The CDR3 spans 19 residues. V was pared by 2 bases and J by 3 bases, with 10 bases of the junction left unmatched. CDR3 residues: CASSQLTLGTGGHTGELFF. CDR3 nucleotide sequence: TGCGCCAGCAGCCAACTCACATTAGGGACAGGGGGCCACACCGGGGAGCTGTTTTTT.

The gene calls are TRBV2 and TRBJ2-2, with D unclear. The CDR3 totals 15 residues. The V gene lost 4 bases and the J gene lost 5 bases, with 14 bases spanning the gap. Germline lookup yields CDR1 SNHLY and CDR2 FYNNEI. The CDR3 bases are TGTGCCAGCAGTGGGACCCAACTGGGGACCGGGGAGCTGTTTTTT. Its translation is CASSGTQLGTGELFF.

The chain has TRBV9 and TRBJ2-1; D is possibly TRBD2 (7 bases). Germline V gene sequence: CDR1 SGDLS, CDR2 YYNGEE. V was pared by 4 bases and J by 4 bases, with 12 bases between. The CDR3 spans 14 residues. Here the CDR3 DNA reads TGTGCCAGCAGCCTTAGGGGGGGTTACAATGAGCAGTTCTTC. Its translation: CASSLRGGYNEQFF.

CDR3 in amino acids: CASSPVPSGRASRDEQFF. CDR3 bases: TGCGCCAGCAGTCCCGTACCTAGCGGGAGGGCCAGTAGGGATGAGCAGTTCTTC. The chain uses TRBV23-1 and TRBJ2-1; TRBD2 matches at 12 bases. TRBV23-1 is an open reading frame, and its role is uncertain. J gave up 8 bases and V 4 bases, and 15 bases lay outside the gene matches. This CDR3 has 18 amino acids.

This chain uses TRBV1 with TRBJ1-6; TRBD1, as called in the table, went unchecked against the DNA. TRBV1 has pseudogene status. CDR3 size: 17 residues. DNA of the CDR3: TGCACCAGCAACAGACAGGCCGCCAGCTCCTATAATTCACCCCTCCACTTT. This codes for CTSNRQAASSYNSPLHF.

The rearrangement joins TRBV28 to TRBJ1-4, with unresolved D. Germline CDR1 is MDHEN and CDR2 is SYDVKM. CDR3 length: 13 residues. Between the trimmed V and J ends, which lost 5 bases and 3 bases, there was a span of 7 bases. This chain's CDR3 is CASSPGANEKLFF. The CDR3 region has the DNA TGTGCCAGCAGTCCCGGGGCTAATGAAAAACTGTTTTTT.

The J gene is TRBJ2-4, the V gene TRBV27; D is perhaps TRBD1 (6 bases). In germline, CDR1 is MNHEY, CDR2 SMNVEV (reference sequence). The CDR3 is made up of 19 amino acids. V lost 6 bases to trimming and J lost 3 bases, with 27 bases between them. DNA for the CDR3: TGTGCCAGCAGGGCGAAGGGTGACAGGTCCGCCTTGGTCAAAAACATTCAGTACTTC. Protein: CASRAKGDRSALVKNIQYF.

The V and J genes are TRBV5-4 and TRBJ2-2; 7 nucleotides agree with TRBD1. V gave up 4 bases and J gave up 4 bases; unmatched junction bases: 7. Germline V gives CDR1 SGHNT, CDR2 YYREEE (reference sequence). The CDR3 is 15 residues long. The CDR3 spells CASSAVQGTTGELFF. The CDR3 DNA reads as TGTGCCAGCAGCGCGGTACAGGGGACCACCGGGGAGCTGTTTTTT.

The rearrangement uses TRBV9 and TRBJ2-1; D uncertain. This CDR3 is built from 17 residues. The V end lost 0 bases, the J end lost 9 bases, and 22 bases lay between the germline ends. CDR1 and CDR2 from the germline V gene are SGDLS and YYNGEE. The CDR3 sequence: CASSVGSPSSLRREQFF. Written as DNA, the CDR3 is TGTGCCAGCAGCGTAGGTTCTCCCAGTAGCCTTCGCCGTGAGCAGTTCTTC.

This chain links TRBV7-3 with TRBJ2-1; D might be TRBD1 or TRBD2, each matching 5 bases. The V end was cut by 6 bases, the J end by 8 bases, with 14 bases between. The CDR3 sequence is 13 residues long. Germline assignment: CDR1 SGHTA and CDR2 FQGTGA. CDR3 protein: CASSRPGTDEQFF. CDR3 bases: TGTGCCAGCAGTAGGCCTGGGACGGATGAGCAGTTCTTC. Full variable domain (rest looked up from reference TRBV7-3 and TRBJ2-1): GAGVSQTPSNKVTEKGKYVELRCDPISGHTALYWYRQSLGQGPEFLIYFQGTGAADDSGLPNDRFFAVRPEGSVSTLKIQRTERGDSAVYLCASSRPGTDEQFFGPGTRLTVL.

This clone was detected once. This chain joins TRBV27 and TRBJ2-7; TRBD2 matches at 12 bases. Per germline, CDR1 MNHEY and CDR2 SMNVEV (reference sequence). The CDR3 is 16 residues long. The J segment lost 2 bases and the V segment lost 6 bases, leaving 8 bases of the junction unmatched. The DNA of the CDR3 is TGTGCCAGCAGGCACGCCCGGACTAGCGGGGCCTACGAGCAGTACTTC. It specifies CASRHARTSGAYEQYF.